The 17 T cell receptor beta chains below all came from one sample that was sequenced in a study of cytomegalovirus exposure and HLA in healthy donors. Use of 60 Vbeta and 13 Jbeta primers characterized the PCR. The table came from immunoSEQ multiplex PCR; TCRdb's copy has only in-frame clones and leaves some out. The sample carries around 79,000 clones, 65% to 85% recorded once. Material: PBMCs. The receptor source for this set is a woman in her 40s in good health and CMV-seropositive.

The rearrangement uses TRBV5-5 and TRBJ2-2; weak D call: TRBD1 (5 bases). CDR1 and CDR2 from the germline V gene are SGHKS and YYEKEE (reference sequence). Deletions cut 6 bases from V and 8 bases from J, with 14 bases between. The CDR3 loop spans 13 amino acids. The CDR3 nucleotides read TGTGCCAGCACCCTGCAGGGTGAAGGGGAGCTGTTTTTT. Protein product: CASTLQGEGELFF.

For the CDR3, the DNA is TGTGCCAGCAGCCCTCCAACAGGGGAGTCTGGAAACACCATATATTTT. Translated, it gives CASSPPTGESGNTIYF. The genes are TRBV7-6 and TRBJ1-3; TRBD1 matches 7 bases. Germline loops: CDR1 SGHVS, CDR2 FNYEAQ. CDR3 length equals 16 residues. Trimming cost V 5 bases and J 1 base; bases outside gene matches: 8.

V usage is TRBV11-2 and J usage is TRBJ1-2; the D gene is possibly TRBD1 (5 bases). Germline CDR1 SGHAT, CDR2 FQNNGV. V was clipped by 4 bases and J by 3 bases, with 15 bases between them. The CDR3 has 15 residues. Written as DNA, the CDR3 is TGTGCCAGCAGCTCTGCGCTAGGGGTTGACTATGGCTACACCTTC. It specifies CASSSALGVDYGYTF.

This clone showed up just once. The CDR3: CASSPRGQVNTEAFF. CDR3 bases: TGTGCCAGCAGCCCCCGGGGTCAGGTGAACACTGAAGCTTTCTTT. This chain uses TRBV9 with TRBJ1-1, with D unclear. The CDR3 has 15 residues. V gave up 4 bases and J gave up 0 bases, with 13 bases separating them. CDR1 and CDR2 (germline): SGDLS, YYNGEE.

CDR3 loop: CASSTGTSYEQYF. The CDR3 DNA reads as TGCGCCAGCAGCACGGGAACGTCCTACGAGCAGTACTTC. The gene calls are TRBV10-1 and TRBJ2-7, with TRBD2 as a possible D gene (5 bases). The CDR3 sequence is 13 residues long. Looked up from germline, CDR1 is WNHNN and CDR2 is SYGVQD (reference sequence). V was trimmed by 6 bases and J by 1 base, leaving 10 bases between them.

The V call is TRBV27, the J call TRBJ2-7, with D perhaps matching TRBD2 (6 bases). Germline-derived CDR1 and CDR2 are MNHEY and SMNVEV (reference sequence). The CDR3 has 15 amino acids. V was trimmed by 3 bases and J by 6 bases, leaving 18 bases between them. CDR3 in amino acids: CASSFAGRSWGEQYF. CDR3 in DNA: TGTGCCAGCAGTTTTGCGGGGAGGTCATGGGGCGAGCAGTACTTC.

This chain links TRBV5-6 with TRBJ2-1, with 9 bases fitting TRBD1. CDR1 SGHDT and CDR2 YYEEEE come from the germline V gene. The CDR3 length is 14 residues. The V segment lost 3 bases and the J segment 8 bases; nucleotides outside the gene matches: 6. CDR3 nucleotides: TGTGCCAGCAGCTCCGGGACAGGGCTCCATGAGCAGTTCTTC. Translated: CASSSGTGLHEQFF.

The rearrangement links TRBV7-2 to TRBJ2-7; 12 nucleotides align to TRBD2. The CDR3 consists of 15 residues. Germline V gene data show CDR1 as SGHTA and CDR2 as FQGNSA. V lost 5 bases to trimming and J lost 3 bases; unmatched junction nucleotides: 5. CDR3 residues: CASSESSGRDYEQYF. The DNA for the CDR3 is TGTGCCAGCAGCGAATCTAGCGGGAGGGACTACGAGCAGTACTTC.

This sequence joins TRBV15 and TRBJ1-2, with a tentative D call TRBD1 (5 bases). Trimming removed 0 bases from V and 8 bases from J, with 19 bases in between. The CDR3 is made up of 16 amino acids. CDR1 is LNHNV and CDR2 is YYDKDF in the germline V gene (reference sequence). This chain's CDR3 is CATSREPGSNSAGYTF. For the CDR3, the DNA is TGTGCCACCAGCAGAGAGCCAGGGTCTAACTCGGCAGGCTACACCTTC.

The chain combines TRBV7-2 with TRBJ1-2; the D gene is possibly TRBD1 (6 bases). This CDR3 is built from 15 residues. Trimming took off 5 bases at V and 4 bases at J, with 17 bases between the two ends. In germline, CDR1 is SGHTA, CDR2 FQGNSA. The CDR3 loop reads CASSPARGAGYGYTF. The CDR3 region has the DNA TGTGCCAGCAGCCCGGCCCGGGGGGCGGGCTATGGCTACACCTTC.

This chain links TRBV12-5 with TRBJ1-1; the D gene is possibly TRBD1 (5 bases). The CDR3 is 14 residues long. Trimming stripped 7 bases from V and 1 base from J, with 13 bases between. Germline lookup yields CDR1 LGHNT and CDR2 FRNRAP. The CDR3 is CASETDSPNTEAFF. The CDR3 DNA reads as TGTGCTAGTGAAACTGACAGCCCGAACACTGAAGCTTTCTTT.

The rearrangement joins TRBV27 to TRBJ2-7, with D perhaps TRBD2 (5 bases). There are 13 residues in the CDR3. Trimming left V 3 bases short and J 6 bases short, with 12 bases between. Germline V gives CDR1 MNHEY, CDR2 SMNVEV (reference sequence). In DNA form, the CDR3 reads TGTGCCAGCAGTTTTCAGCCCCGGGGCGAGCAGTACTTC. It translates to CASSFQPRGEQYF.

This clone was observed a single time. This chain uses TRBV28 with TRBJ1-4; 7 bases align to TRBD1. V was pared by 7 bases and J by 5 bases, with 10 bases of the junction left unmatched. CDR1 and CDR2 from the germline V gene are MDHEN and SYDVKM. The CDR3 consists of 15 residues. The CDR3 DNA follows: TGTGCCAGCACGCAACAGGACAGGCCAAATGAAAAACTGTTTTTT. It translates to CASTQQDRPNEKLFF.

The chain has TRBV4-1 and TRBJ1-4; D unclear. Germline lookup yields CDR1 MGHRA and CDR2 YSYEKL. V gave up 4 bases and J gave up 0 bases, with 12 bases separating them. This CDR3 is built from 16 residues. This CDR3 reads CASSLDRGSTNEKLFF. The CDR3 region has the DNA TGCGCCAGCAGCCTCGATCGCGGGTCAACTAATGAAAAACTGTTTTTT.

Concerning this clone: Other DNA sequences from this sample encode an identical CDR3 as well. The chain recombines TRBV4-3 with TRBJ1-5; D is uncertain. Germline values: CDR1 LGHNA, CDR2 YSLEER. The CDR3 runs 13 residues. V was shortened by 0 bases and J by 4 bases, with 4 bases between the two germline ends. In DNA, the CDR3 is TGCGCCAGCAGCCAAGATAATAATCAGCCCCAGCATTTT. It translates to CASSQDNNQPQHF.

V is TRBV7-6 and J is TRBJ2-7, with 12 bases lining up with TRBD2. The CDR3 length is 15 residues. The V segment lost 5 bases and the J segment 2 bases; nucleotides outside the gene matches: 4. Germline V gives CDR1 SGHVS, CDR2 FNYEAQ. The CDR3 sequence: CASSPLAGGTYEQYF. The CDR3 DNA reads TGTGCCAGCAGCCCACTAGCGGGGGGCACCTACGAGCAGTACTTC.

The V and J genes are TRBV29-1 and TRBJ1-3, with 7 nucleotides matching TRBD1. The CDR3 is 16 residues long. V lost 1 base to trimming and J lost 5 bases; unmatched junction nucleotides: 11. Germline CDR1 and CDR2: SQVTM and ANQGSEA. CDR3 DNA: TGCAGCGTTGAAGGGGTCTTGACAGGGTCTAGAAACACCATATATTTT. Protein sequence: CSVEGVLTGSRNTIYF.